This TCR beta chain was retrieved from a study of blood T cell repertoires in COVID-19. On the study more broadly: Samples came from the United States, Italy and Spain, spanning acute and convalescent COVID-19. In each case, the material was cDNA or gDNA derived from T cells, B-cell-depleted T cells, or PBMCs.

Under the authors' procedure: Amplification with reference gene primers provided the estimates of nucleated cell counts. The data were produced by immunoSEQ multiplex PCR, yet TCRdb's version contains in-frame clones alone and is incomplete. V, J and clone size are those of that table, while D and trimming were read from the DNA. The data show 89,000 or so clones, roughly 84% seen once. CDR1 is SGHNT and CDR2 is YYREEE in the germline V gene (reference sequence). There are 15 residues in the CDR3. V was shortened by 0 bases and J by 5 bases, with 12 bases between the two germline ends. This rearrangement joins TRBV5-4 to TRBJ1-5, with D perhaps matching TRBD1 (6 bases). This TCR was sampled from a human donor in a cohort sampled during active COVID-19. Input material: peripheral blood. In nucleotides, the CDR3 is TGTGCCAGCAGCTTGGGGGGGGGCTGGGATCAGCCCCAGCATTTT. Translation gives CASSLGGGWDQPQHF.